The 8 T cell receptor beta chains in this list originate from one sample, sequenced in a study of blood T cell repertoires in COVID-19 (dated by TCRdb to the early 2020s). The library relied on the immunoSEQ multiplex PCR assay. TCRdb holds this immuneACCESS table with in-frame rearrangements only. Some clones are missing; in checked studies, unresolved V genes explain under half, and the rest has no known cause. This sample comprises about 52,000 clones, 90% of them detected only once. The ten largest clones represent about 3.4% of the sample. Sequences were obtained from peripheral blood. The receptors originated from a human donor in a cohort sampled during active COVID-19.

The gene calls are TRBV7-8 and TRBJ1-2; 9 bases are a match to TRBD1. The CDR3 runs to 14 residues. Germline assignment: CDR1 SGHVS and CDR2 FQNEAQ. Germline trimming cut 5 bases from V and 8 bases from J; bases unmatched to any gene: 9. This CDR3 is CASSQAGTGLGYTF. The CDR3 DNA sequence: TGTGCCAGCAGCCAAGCAGGGACAGGGCTCGGCTACACCTTC.

The chain has TRBV24-1 and TRBJ2-1, with D perhaps matching TRBD1 (6 bases). The length of the CDR3 is 15 residues. Looked up from germline, CDR1 is KGHDR and CDR2 is SFDVKD. With 1 base removed from V and 5 bases from J, the gap between germline ends came to 11 bases. The chain's CDR3 is CATSDLLGQHNEQFF. CDR3 DNA sequence: TGTGCCACCAGTGATTTATTAGGACAGCACAATGAGCAGTTCTTC.

The chain uses TRBV5-1 and TRBJ2-7, with 9 bases matching TRBD2. The V segment lost 4 bases and the J segment 4 bases; nucleotides outside the gene matches: 9. Germline loops: CDR1 SGHRS, CDR2 YFSETQ. The length of the CDR3 is 15 residues. CDR3 nucleotide sequence: TGCGCCAGCAGCATTCTAGCGGGAAGCGAGTACGAGCAGTACTTC. Amino acids: CASSILAGSEYEQYF.

The chain recombines TRBV3-1 (or the pseudogene TRBV3-2) with TRBJ2-7; 8 bases are shared with TRBD1. The CDR3 sequence is 16 residues long. CDR1 is LGHDT and CDR2 is YNNKEL in the germline V gene (reference sequence). V was clipped by 2 bases and J by 0 bases; unmatched bases: 6. CDR3 sequence: CASSQSWGQASYEQYF. The CDR3 region has the DNA TGTGCCAGCAGCCAATCTTGGGGACAGGCCTCCTACGAGCAGTACTTC.

The V call is TRBV11-3, the J call TRBJ2-7, with D unclear. Germline V gene data show CDR1 as SGHNT and CDR2 as YENEEA. The germline V and J ends were trimmed by 0 bases and 3 bases, with 6 bases remaining between them. This CDR3 has 13 amino acids. CDR3 region: CASSLDSFYEQYF. CDR3 bases: TGTGCCAGCAGCTTAGACAGTTTCTACGAGCAGTACTTC.

This clone has more than one count but fewer than ten. This chain links TRBV19 with TRBJ1-3; D not resolved. CDR1 is LNHDA, CDR2 SQIVND, per germline (reference sequence). CDR3 size: 15 residues. The ends were cut back, 5 bases at V and 9 bases at J, with 20 bases in the middle. The CDR3, as DNA: TGTGCCAGTAGTGTAAACAGTCGATCGGATGGCACCATATATTTT. It yields the protein CASSVNSRSDGTIYF.

This chain links TRBV28 with TRBJ1-2, with D perhaps matching TRBD1 (5 bases). Between the trimmed V and J ends, which lost 3 bases and 3 bases, there was a span of 11 bases. This CDR3 region has 14 residues. Germline V CDR1 and CDR2: MDHEN, SYDVKM. The CDR3 bases are TGTGCCAGCAGTTTCCCCGGGGACTACTATGGCTACACCTTC. Protein: CASSFPGDYYGYTF.

The genes are TRBV27 and TRBJ1-6; no clear D gene. The V and J ends lost 9 bases and 0 bases respectively, with 9 bases between them. The CDR3 is 14 residues long. The germline gives CDR1 MNHEY, CDR2 SMNVEV (reference sequence). The CDR3 nucleotides read TGTGCCAGTCGCGGGAGCTCCTATAATTCACCCCTCCACTTT. Its protein product is CASRGSSYNSPLHF.